This T cell receptor beta chain was retrieved from a study of blood T cells in healthy people across ages. Findings and caveats of the study: No conclusive comparison of naive versus antigen-experienced cells was possible with unsorted PBMCs.

Comment on this clonotype: The antigen is not known.

V dropped 4 bases and J dropped 6; count of bases not matched to a gene: 4. Germline lookup yields CDR1 SGHRS and CDR2 YFSETQ. The length of the CDR3 is 13 residues. Alongside a J-beta primer mix, a sample-barcoded 5' primer served in a second PCR lasting about 7 to 11 cycles. TCRdb processed the 5' RACE reads anew with MiXCR; each CDR3 protein has one entry. There are roughly 1,100,000 distinct CDR3 sequences in the sample; approximately 26% occur only once, and around 0.75% lies in the top ten. The same sample was also used in a study of T cells of mothers and their children. As reported in that work: When the second PCR was run, its M1S primer added sample barcodes and 2-4 random nucleotides. Sequencing returned over 9 million TCR beta CDR3 reads per mother and some 3 million per child.

V and J are TRBV5-1 and TRBJ2-3; TRBD2 matches at 8 bases. Input material: blood. The source is a girl between 2 and 10 years old in good health. CDR3 DNA: TGCGCCAGCAGCCGGGAGGGTTTGGATACGCAGTATTTT. Its translation: CASSREGLDTQYF.